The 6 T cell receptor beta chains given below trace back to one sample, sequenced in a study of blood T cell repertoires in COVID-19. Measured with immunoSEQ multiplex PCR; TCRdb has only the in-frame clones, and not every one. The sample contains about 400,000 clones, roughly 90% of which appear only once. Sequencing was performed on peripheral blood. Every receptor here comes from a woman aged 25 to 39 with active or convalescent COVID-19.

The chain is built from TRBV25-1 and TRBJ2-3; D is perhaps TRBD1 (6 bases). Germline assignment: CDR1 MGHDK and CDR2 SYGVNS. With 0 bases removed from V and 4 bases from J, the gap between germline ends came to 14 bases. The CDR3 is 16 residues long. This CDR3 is CASSEYFPRGPDTQYF. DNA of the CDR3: TGTGCCAGCAGTGAATATTTCCCCAGGGGCCCAGATACGCAGTATTTT.

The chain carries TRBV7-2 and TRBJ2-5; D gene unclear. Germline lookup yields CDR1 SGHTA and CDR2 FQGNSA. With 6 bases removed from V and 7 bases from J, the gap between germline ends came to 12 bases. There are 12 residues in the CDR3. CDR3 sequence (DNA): TGTGCCAGCAGTACCCCTCCGGGGACCCAGTACTTC. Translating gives CASSTPPGTQYF.

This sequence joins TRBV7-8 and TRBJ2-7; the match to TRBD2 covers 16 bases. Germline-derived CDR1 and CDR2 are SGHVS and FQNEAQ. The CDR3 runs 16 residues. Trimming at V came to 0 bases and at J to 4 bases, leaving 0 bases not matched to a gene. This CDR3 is CASSLAGLAGGYEQYF. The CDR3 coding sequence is TGTGCCAGCAGCTTAGCGGGACTAGCGGGGGGGTACGAGCAGTACTTC.

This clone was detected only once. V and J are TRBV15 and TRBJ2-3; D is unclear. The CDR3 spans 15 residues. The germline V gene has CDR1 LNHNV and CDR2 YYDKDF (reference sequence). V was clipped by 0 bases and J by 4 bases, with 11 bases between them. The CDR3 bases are TGTGCCACCAGCAGAGATCTCGCGGCCGCAGATACGCAGTATTTT. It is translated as CATSRDLAAADTQYF.

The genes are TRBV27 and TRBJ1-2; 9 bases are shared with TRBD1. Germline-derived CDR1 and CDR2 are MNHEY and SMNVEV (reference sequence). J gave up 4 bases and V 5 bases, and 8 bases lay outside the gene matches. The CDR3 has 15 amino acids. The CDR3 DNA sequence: TGTGCCAGCAGTCCACAGGGGGCGCGGGGCTATGGCTACACCTTC. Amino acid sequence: CASSPQGARGYGYTF.

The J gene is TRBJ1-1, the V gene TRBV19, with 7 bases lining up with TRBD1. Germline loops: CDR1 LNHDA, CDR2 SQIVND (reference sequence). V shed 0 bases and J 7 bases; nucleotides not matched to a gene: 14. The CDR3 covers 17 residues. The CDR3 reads CASSIEEVGGAIFEAFF. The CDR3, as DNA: TGTGCCAGTAGTATAGAAGAAGTAGGGGGCGCGATCTTTGAAGCTTTCTTT.